The 18 T cell receptor beta chains listed next were all sequenced from one sample in a study of OX40 agonist ivuxolimab in advanced cancers. Assay: immunoSEQ multiplex PCR; the TCRdb copy retains only in-frame clones and omits some. Of 40,000 or so clones in the sample, 88% were seen once. The sample in question was CD4+ or CD8+ T cells sorted from blood, obtained in a trial of the OX40 agonist ivuxolimab. All receptors come from an adult with an advanced solid tumor such as melanoma, head and neck, liver or kidney cancer.

The rearrangement uses TRBV9 and TRBJ1-4; D is possibly TRBD1 (6 bases). Trimming took off 0 bases at V and 5 bases at J, with 11 bases between the two ends. CDR3 length: 15 amino acids. CDR1 SGDLS and CDR2 YYNGEE come from the germline V gene. CDR3 in DNA: TGTGCCAGCAGCGTAGGGCAGGGGTGGAATGAAAAACTGTTTTTT. Translation: CASSVGQGWNEKLFF.

The chain carries TRBV6-6 and TRBJ1-4; the match to TRBD1 covers 9 bases. From germline, CDR1 is MNHNY and CDR2 SVGAGI (reference sequence). The CDR3 runs 14 residues. With V trimmed by 6 bases and J by 8 bases, 7 bases remained unmatched. This CDR3 reads CASSTGGGGEKLFF. CDR3 nucleotide sequence: TGTGCCAGCAGCACAGGGGGCGGGGGGGAAAAACTGTTTTTT.

The genes are TRBV6-6 and TRBJ1-2, with TRBD1 as a possible D gene (5 bases). CDR3 size: 16 residues. Germline CDR1 MNHNY, CDR2 SVGAGI (reference sequence). The ends were cut back, 6 bases at V and 10 bases at J, with 27 bases in the middle. CDR3 DNA: TGTGCCAGCAGCATAGACAGTTCCTCTGACTTTTTGGACTACACCTTC. Residues: CASSIDSSSDFLDYTF.

The chain uses TRBV6-8 and TRBJ2-4; D tentatively reads TRBD1 or TRBD2 (6 bases each). The CDR3 is made up of 17 amino acids. Trimming stripped 6 bases from V and 3 bases from J, with 21 bases between. CDR1 is MNHGY and CDR2 is SAAAGT in the germline V gene. The CDR3 bases are TGTGCCAGCAGGGTAAGGGTTGAAAAGGGGGGCAAAAACATTCAGTACTTC. Translating it yields CASRVRVEKGGKNIQYF.

The chain recombines TRBV4-1 with TRBJ1-3, with D tentatively TRBD1 (5 bases). The length of the CDR3 is 17 residues. CDR1 and CDR2 from the germline V gene are MGHRA and YSYEKL. Trimming stripped 0 bases from V and 1 base from J, with 13 bases between. This chain's CDR3 is CASSQDDRGHSGNTIYF. The CDR3 DNA follows: TGCGCCAGCAGCCAAGATGATCGGGGCCATTCTGGAAACACCATATATTTT.

The chain uses TRBV29-1 and TRBJ1-2; D is unresolved. CDR3 size: 12 residues. Trimming removed 1 base from V and 6 bases from J, with 9 bases in between. Germline V gene sequence: CDR1 SQVTM, CDR2 ANQGSEA. The CDR3 loop is CSVEGRTNGYTF. The CDR3 DNA reads TGCAGCGTTGAAGGGCGTACGAATGGCTACACCTTC. The whole variable domain, remainder taken from reference TRBV29-1 and TRBJ1-2, is SAVISQKPSRDICQRGTSLTIQCQVDSQVTMMFWYRQQPGQSLTLIATANQGSEATYESGFVIDKFPISRPNLTFSTLTVSNMSPEDSSIYLCSVEGRTNGYTFGSGTRLTVV.

The J gene is TRBJ2-5, the V gene TRBV13; D is ambiguous. V was clipped by 5 bases and J by 5 bases, with 6 bases between them. The CDR3 is 11 amino acids. Per germline, CDR1 PRHDT and CDR2 FYEKMQ (reference sequence). CDR3 residues: CASSTLETQYF. The CDR3 DNA is TGTGCCAGCAGCACCCTGGAGACCCAGTACTTC.

The CDR3 nucleotides read TGTGCCAGCAGCTTGGAAGGGCGGGAGCCCCAGCATTTT. This codes for CASSLEGREPQHF. The rearrangement links TRBV7-9 to TRBJ1-5; no clear D gene. Germline values: CDR1 SEHNR, CDR2 FQNEAQ (reference sequence). This CDR3 is built from 13 residues. Between the trimmed V and J ends, which lost 3 bases and 8 bases, there was a span of 11 bases.

V gene TRBV28 combines with J gene TRBJ2-1, with D possibly matching TRBD2 (6 bases). Trimming pared 7 bases from V and 5 bases from J, leaving 18 bases between. The length of the CDR3 is 15 residues. CDR1 and CDR2 from the germline V gene are MDHEN and SYDVKM. Here the CDR3 reads CASNFGGPINNEQFF. The CDR3 coding sequence is TGTGCCAGCAACTTTGGAGGGCCGATCAACAATGAGCAGTTCTTC.

CDR3 DNA: TGCGCCAGCAGCCAACATCCCGGGACGGGGGGCACTGAAGCTTTCTTT. It codes for CASSQHPGTGGTEAFF. The chain couples TRBV4-1 to TRBJ1-1; D is possibly TRBD1 (5 bases). CDR3 length equals 16 residues. V lost 2 bases and J 4 bases, leaving 17 bases between the germline ends. CDR1 is MGHRA and CDR2 is YSYEKL in the germline V gene.

The rearrangement links TRBV6-1 to TRBJ2-2, with 7 nucleotides matching TRBD2. V gave up 2 bases and J gave up 6 bases; unmatched junction bases: 9. Germline V gene data show CDR1 as MNHNS and CDR2 as SASEGT. The CDR3 has 16 amino acids. CDR3 nucleotide sequence: TGTGCCAGCAGTGAATGGGCCAGGGAGGGAGCCGGGGAGCTGTTTTTT. It encodes CASSEWAREGAGELFF.

The rearrangement links TRBV7-9 to TRBJ1-6, with a tentative D call TRBD1 (5 bases). Germline CDR1 SEHNR, CDR2 FQNEAQ (reference sequence). The CDR3 sequence is 15 residues long. Trimming pared 5 bases from V and 6 bases from J, leaving 14 bases between. The CDR3 sequence is CASSPIGTPNSPLHF. CDR3 sequence (DNA): TGTGCCAGCAGCCCGATCGGGACCCCTAATTCACCCCTCCACTTT.

The chain employs TRBV7-6 and TRBJ2-1; 13 bases align to TRBD2. The J segment lost 6 bases and the V segment lost 3 bases, leaving 5 bases of the junction unmatched. Germline CDR1 SGHVS, CDR2 FNYEAQ. The CDR3 is made up of 16 amino acids. The CDR3: CASSFLGTSGINEQFF. DNA of the CDR3: TGTGCCAGCAGCTTCCTCGGGACTAGCGGGATCAATGAGCAGTTCTTC. The entire variable domain, with the rest obtained from reference TRBV7-6 and TRBJ2-1, is as follows: GAGVSQSPRYKVTKRGQDVALRCDPISGHVSLYWYRQALGQGPEFLTYFNYEAQQDKSGLPNDRFSAERPEGSISTLTIQRTEQRDSAMYRCASSFLGTSGINEQFFGPGTRLTVL.

The chain couples TRBV29-1 to TRBJ2-1, with a weak D call TRBD1 (5 bases). This CDR3 spans 12 amino acids. CDR1 and CDR2 from the germline V gene are SQVTM and ANQGSEA. V was shortened by 7 bases and J by 9 bases, with 16 bases between the two germline ends. In nucleotides, the CDR3 is TGCAGCGCGTACCAGGGAATCGGTGAGCAGTTCTTC. The encoded protein is CSAYQGIGEQFF.

The rearrangement links TRBV6-5 to TRBJ2-1; 8 bases fit TRBD2. CDR3 length equals 14 residues. Germline values: CDR1 MNHEY, CDR2 SVGAGI. V shed 10 bases and J 8 bases; nucleotides not matched to a gene: 13. CDR3 amino acids: CATLAEVPFDEQFF. The CDR3 nucleotides are TGTGCCACACTAGCGGAGGTGCCGTTTGATGAGCAGTTCTTC.

This chain joins TRBV30 and TRBJ2-5; a weak D match, TRBD2 (6 bases). V lost 5 bases to trimming and J lost 5 bases, with 18 bases between them. This CDR3 is 14 amino acids long. Germline V lookup: CDR1 GTSNPN, CDR2 SVGIG (reference sequence). CDR3 sequence (DNA): TGTGCCTGGGGCAGACTAGTCGGGATGGAGACCCAGTACTTC. This codes for CAWGRLVGMETQYF.

The chain joins TRBV5-4 to TRBJ2-7, with a weak D call TRBD1 (5 bases). CDR3 length equals 14 residues. The V end lost 2 bases, the J end lost 5 bases, and 14 bases lay between the germline ends. The germline gives CDR1 SGHNT, CDR2 YYREEE (reference sequence). CDR3 residues: CASSFEDSFHEQYF. For the CDR3, the DNA is TGTGCCAGCAGCTTCGAAGACAGTTTCCACGAGCAGTACTTC.

This rearrangement joins TRBV13 to TRBJ1-1, with D unresolved. The CDR3 has 13 amino acids. CDR1 is PRHDT and CDR2 is FYEKMQ in the germline V gene (reference sequence). The V end lost 5 bases, the J end lost 13 bases, and 20 bases lay between the germline ends. CDR3 coding DNA: TGTGCCAGCAGCCCCCGGGGTCCGGCCCCACTTTTCTTT. Translation: CASSPRGPAPLFF.